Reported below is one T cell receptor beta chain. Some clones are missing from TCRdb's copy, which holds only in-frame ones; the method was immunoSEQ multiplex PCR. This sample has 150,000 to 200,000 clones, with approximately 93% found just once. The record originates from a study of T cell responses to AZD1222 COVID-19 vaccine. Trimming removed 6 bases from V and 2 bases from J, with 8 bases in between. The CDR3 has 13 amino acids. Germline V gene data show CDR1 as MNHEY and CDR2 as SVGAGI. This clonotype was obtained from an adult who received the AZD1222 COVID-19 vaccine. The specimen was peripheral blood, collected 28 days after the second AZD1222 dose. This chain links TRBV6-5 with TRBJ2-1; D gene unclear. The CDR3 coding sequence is TGTGCCAGCAGAGGTACGGCCTACAATGAGCAGTTCTTC. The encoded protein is CASRGTAYNEQFF.